These T cell receptor beta chains were read from a single sample in a study of blood T cell repertoires in COVID-19. Profiled with immunoSEQ multiplex PCR; TCRdb holds only in-frame clones, not every one. The sample includes 89,000 or so clones, 90% to 95% of them seen just once. Sequencing was carried out using peripheral blood. The origin of the receptors is a human donor with active COVID-19. The donor label of this sample is uncertain. The CDR3 runs from the conserved cysteine through the conserved F or W. Fields, in order: J gene, D gene, V gene, clone size, CDR3 protein, CDR3 DNA. D genes are given only for firm matches. The size of a clone is reported for some rows only, either as once, few or many, or as a class for expanded clones.

TRBJ1-6,-,TRBV7-8,few,CASKPGYNSPLHF,TGTGCCAGCAAACCAGGGTATAATTCACCCCTCCACTTT
TRBJ2-2,-,TRBV21-1,-,CASSRTSGNTGELFF,TGTGCCAGCAGCAGGACTAGCGGTAACACCGGGGAGCTGTTTTTT
TRBJ2-4,-,TRBV11-3,-,CASSLVGGTTSKNIQYF,TGTGCCAGCAGCTTAGTAGGGGGGACTACGTCCAAAAACATTCAGTACTTC
TRBJ1-5,-,TRBV6-5,-,CASSYSRQSNQPQHF,TGTGCCAGCAGTTACTCCCGACAGAGCAATCAGCCCCAGCATTTT
TRBJ1-3,TRBD1,TRBV5-4,-,CASSFSTGPGNTIYF,TGTGCCAGCAGCTTCTCGACAGGGCCGGGAAACACCATATATTTT
TRBJ2-2,-,TRBV3-1/TRBV3-2,-,CASRDRGRGGVTGELFF,TGTGCCAGCCGTGACAGGGGGCGCGGGGGGGTCACCGGGGAGCTGTTTTTT
TRBJ2-2,TRBD2,TRBV19,-,CATSGLAGGGGTGELFF,TGTGCGACTTCGGGACTAGCGGGGGGCGGGGGCACCGGGGAGCTGTTTTTT
TRBJ2-6,TRBD1,TRBV7-9,-,CASSPEGAAGANVLTF,TGTGCCAGCAGCCCCGAGGGGGCGGCTGGGGCCAACGTCCTGACTTTC
TRBJ2-5,-,TRBV7-2,-,CASSYIQGARTQYF,TGTGCCAGCAGTTATATTCAGGGCGCCCGGACCCAGTACTTC
TRBJ2-7,-,TRBV3-1/TRBV3-2,-,CASSQMTGPSEQYF,TGTGCCAGCAGCCAAATGACAGGTCCGTCAGAGCAGTACTTC
TRBJ2-3,-,TRBV10-3,-,CAISEGRSFQGTDTQYF,TGTGCCATCAGTGAGGGTCGGTCCTTCCAAGGCACAGATACGCAGTATTTT
TRBJ2-7,-,TRBV6-5,-,CASSYSSGVGYEQYF,TGTGCCAGCAGTTACTCATCAGGGGTAGGCTACGAGCAGTACTTC
TRBJ1-1,-,TRBV10-3,-,CAISEYQAFSNTEAFF,TGTGCCATCAGTGAGTACCAGGCGTTCTCGAACACTGAAGCTTTCTTT
TRBJ1-5,-,TRBV7-2,-,CASSPPDAGTPLNQPQHF,TGTGCCAGCAGCCCCCCTGACGCGGGTACGCCTCTCAATCAGCCCCAGCATTTT
TRBJ2-7,TRBD1,TRBV20-1,-,CSPKGGLEQYF,TGCAGTCCAAAAGGGGGCCTCGAGCAGTACTTC
TRBJ1-1,-,TRBV5-5,-,CASSLASNTEAFF,TGTGCCAGCAGCTTGGCTAGCAACACTGAAGCTTTCTTT
TRBJ2-3,TRBD1,TRBV27,-,CASSHPGQPPDTQYF,TGTGCCAGCAGCCACCCGGGACAGCCTCCAGATACGCAGTATTTT
TRBJ2-7,TRBD1,TRBV28,-,CASSSGQGVYEQYF,TGTGCCAGCAGTTCGGGACAGGGGGTATACGAGCAGTACTTC
TRBJ1-5,-,TRBV5-6,-,CASSLWTENQPQHF,TGTGCCAGCAGCTTGTGGACAGAGAATCAGCCCCAGCATTTT
TRBJ2-1,TRBD2,TRBV10-3,once,CAIRTQTSGRGLSYNEQFF,TGTGCCATCAGGACCCAGACTAGCGGGAGAGGCTTATCCTACAATGAGCAGTTCTTC
TRBJ2-7,-,TRBV24-1,-,CGRGGAPYEQYF,TGTGGCCGAGGGGGGGCCCCCTACGAGCAGTACTTC
TRBJ2-1,TRBD2,TRBV19,-,CASSRTSWEFNEQFF,TGTGCCAGTAGTAGGACTAGCTGGGAGTTCAATGAGCAGTTCTTC
TRBJ2-2,-,TRBV6-5,-,CASSFRGTDTGELFF,TGTGCCAGCAGTTTTAGGGGAACGGACACCGGGGAGCTGTTTTTT
TRBJ1-2,TRBD1,TRBV14,-,CASSQNTGTGGYTF,TGTGCCAGCAGCCAAAATACCGGGACAGGGGGCTACACCTTC
TRBJ2-7,-,TRBV5-5,-,CASSFRLGLLGSEQYF,TGTGCCAGCAGCTTTAGGCTTGGCCTCCTAGGGAGCGAGCAGTACTTC
TRBJ1-4,-,TRBV6-5,once,CASNFGGRNEKLFF,TGTGCCAGCAACTTCGGCGGGCGTAATGAAAAACTGTTTTTT
TRBJ1-1,TRBD1,TRBV2,-,CASKGANLKAFF,TGTGCCAGCAAGGGGGCCAATCTTAAAGCTTTCTTT
TRBJ2-1,TRBD2,TRBV6-1,-,CASSESLRGLAGYNEQFF,TGTGCCAGCAGTGAATCTTTGCGCGGGTTAGCGGGCTACAATGAGCAGTTCTTC
TRBJ2-3,TRBD2,TRBV5-4,-,CASTVAGGSRTDTQYF,TGTGCCAGCACCGTAGCGGGGGGCTCCCGCACAGATACGCAGTATTTT